This T cell receptor beta chain was captured in a study of metastatic and nonmetastatic thyroid tumors (dated by TCRdb to about 2020). As for the study more broadly: For patients with malignant and with benign thyroid disease, the researchers compared repertoires between peripheral blood samples and tumor or nodule tissue samples.

Here is what the overall study found, with its caveats: In both blood and tumor samples, TCR beta diversity was reported to be significantly higher in malignant tumors than in benign nodules.

Preparation of the library involved PCR. The instrument was an Illumina HiSeq 4000. The TCR beta-chain CDR3 region of each patient was profiled by high-throughput sequencing. The authors processed their data as follows. Drawing on CDR3 differences between clinicopathological groups, the researchers built a classifier meant to tell apart patients with distant-metastatic papillary thyroid cancer. Repertoire diversity was assessed with the Shannon index, and tumor-blood repertoire similarity with the Morisita-Horn index. The raw public data were reprocessed by TCRdb itself: fastp quality trimming at Q25, MiXCR clonotype calling, in-frame beta chains only. What appears here as the V and J calls and clone size reflects TCRdb's work, not the paper's. For this sample the table gives about 20,000 clones, of which around a third were detected only once. The ten largest clones capture 11% to 15% of the sample.

Concerning this clone: Its antigen has not been determined. The record has no base qualities; no much larger clone is one base away.

No treatment had been received by any patient before thyroid surgery. The study retrospectively analysed patient clinical samples collected from about 2012 to 2019 using T-cell receptor beta sequencing. Via the germline V gene, CDR1 is SGHTA and CDR2 FQGNSA. The CDR3 runs 13 amino acids, cysteine and phenylalanine included. The only DNA kept is the CDR3, 39 bases in frame from the first base. V loses 4 bases of germline sequence and J loses 5 bases, and the interval between the two ends is 9 bases. The sequencing sample was made of blood. This receptor was obtained from a female donor with papillary thyroid cancer or a benign thyroid nodule (not recorded which). Some clones in this sample may be carry-over from other donors' samples. Recombination linked TRBV7-2 to TRBJ1-5; the D gene assignment is ambiguous. The CDR3 in this case is CASSYQYDQPQHF. The bases read TGTGCCAGCAGCTACCAATACGATCAGCCCCAGCATTTT.